One sample yielded the 22 T cell receptor beta chains listed below, sequenced in a study of OX40 agonist ivuxolimab in advanced cancers. This table comes from immunoSEQ multiplex PCR, and its TCRdb copy is limited to in-frame clones, with some not included. In the table there are about 69,000 clones, about 90% of which are singletons. This sample comprised CD4+ or CD8+ T cells sorted from blood, obtained in a trial of the OX40 agonist ivuxolimab. These receptor sequences come from an adult with an advanced solid tumor such as melanoma, head and neck, liver or kidney cancer.

The CDR3 sequence: CASSYSGTGELFF. The DNA of the CDR3 is TGTGCCAGCAGTTACTCTGGCACCGGGGAGCTGTTTTTT. The chain is built from TRBV6-5 and TRBJ2-2; D is undetermined. The germline V gene has CDR1 MNHEY and CDR2 SVGAGI. The CDR3 extends over 13 amino acids. V was trimmed by 0 bases and J by 4 bases, leaving 3 bases between them.

The chain carries TRBV28 and TRBJ2-6; 11 positions agree with TRBD2. Per germline, CDR1 MDHEN and CDR2 SYDVKM. This CDR3 region has 21 residues. The junction had 17 bases not matched to a gene; V was cut back by 6 bases and J by 1 base. CDR3 loop: CASSRPPQLAGAFSGANVLTF. CDR3 DNA: TGTGCCAGCAGCCGACCCCCGCAACTAGCGGGAGCTTTTTCTGGGGCCAACGTCCTGACTTTC.

This clone has a handful of counts. The chain employs TRBV9 and TRBJ1-5; the match to TRBD1 covers 7 bases. From germline, CDR1 is SGDLS and CDR2 YYNGEE. CDR3 length: 15 amino acids. V shed 3 bases, J shed 0 bases, and the junction held 3 bases outside the gene matches. The CDR3 DNA follows: TGTGCCAGCAGCGAGACAGGGTTTAGCAATCAGCCCCAGCATTTT. It is translated as CASSETGFSNQPQHF. The variable domain in full, with the rest retrieved from reference TRBV9 and TRBJ1-5, is DSGVTQTPKHLITATGQRVTLRCSPRSGDLSVYWYQQSLDQGLQFLIQYYNGEERAKGNILERFSAQQFPDLHSELNLSSLELGDSALYFCASSETGFSNQPQHFGDGTRLSIL.

This chain uses TRBV2 with TRBJ2-7; perhaps TRBD1 as D (5 bases). In germline, CDR1 is SNHLY, CDR2 FYNNEI. The CDR3 sequence is 13 residues long. The V end lost 3 bases, the J end lost 1 base, and 7 bases lay between the germline ends. CDR3 in amino acids: CASSEDKSYEQYF. The CDR3 DNA reads TGTGCCAGCAGTGAGGACAAATCCTACGAGCAGTACTTC. Variable domain in full (rest from reference TRBV2 and TRBJ2-7): EPEVTQTPSHQVTQMGQEVILRCVPISNHLYFYWYRQILGQKVEFLVSFYNNEISEKSEIFDDQFSVERPDGSNFTLKIRSTKLEDSAMYFCASSEDKSYEQYFGPGTRLTVT.

As DNA, the CDR3 is TGTGCCAGCAGCGATGACAGTTATAGCAATCAGCCCCAGCATTTT. As protein: CASSDDSYSNQPQHF. The gene calls are TRBV7-9 and TRBJ1-5, with a possible D match to TRBD1 (5 bases). Trimming stripped 5 bases from V and 0 bases from J, with 11 bases between. Germline-derived CDR1 and CDR2 are SEHNR and FQNEAQ (reference sequence). The CDR3 runs 15 residues. Using reference TRBV7-9 and TRBJ1-5 for the parts outside the CDR3, the full variable domain is DTGVSQNPRHKITKRGQNVTFRCDPISEHNRLYWYRQTLGQGPEFLTYFQNEAQLEKSRLLSDRFSAERPKGSFSTLEIQRTEQGDSAMYLCASSDDSYSNQPQHFGDGTRLSIL.

This clone has only a few counts. The rearrangement uses TRBV6-4 and TRBJ2-1, with 10 nucleotides matching TRBD2. The CDR3 runs to 14 residues. V trimming: 4 bases; J trimming: 9 bases; junction bases outside the gene matches: 6. CDR1 is MRHNA and CDR2 is SNTAGT in the germline V gene. In nucleotides, the CDR3 is TGTGCCAGCAGTGCGAGCGGGAGGGCCAGTGAGCAGTTCTTC. Translating gives CASSASGRASEQFF.

The chain links TRBV28 to TRBJ2-1; D is tentatively TRBD1 or TRBD2 (5 bases each). CDR1 is MDHEN, CDR2 SYDVKM, per germline. CDR3 length: 14 amino acids. Trimming removed 10 bases from V and 3 bases from J, with 16 bases in between. CDR3 sequence (DNA): TGTGCCACGGACGGGACCCTTAGCTACAATGAGCAGTTCTTC. Protein sequence: CATDGTLSYNEQFF.

The genes are TRBV19 and TRBJ2-4, with TRBD1 matching over 9 bases. The V segment lost 10 bases and the J segment 5 bases; nucleotides outside the gene matches: 12. The CDR3 contains 15 residues. Germline V gene lookup returns CDR1 LNHDA and CDR2 SQIVND (reference sequence). In DNA form, the CDR3 reads TGTGCCACCTCTCGGGACAGGGAAGAGGAAAACATTCAGTACTTC. Translating it yields CATSRDREEENIQYF.

The chain couples TRBV27 to TRBJ2-3; unclear D gene. Germline CDR1 is MNHEY and CDR2 is SMNVEV (reference sequence). This CDR3 is built from 15 residues. Trimming took 4 bases from V and 2 from J, leaving 13 bases between them. The CDR3 loop reads CASSSQHGLTDTQYF. The CDR3, as DNA: TGTGCCAGCAGTTCACAACACGGGCTCACAGATACGCAGTATTTT.

V is TRBV2 and J is TRBJ2-7, with unresolved D. The V gene's germline CDR1 is SNHLY and CDR2 FYNNEI. This CDR3 contains 12 residues. V lost 3 bases, J lost 5 bases, and 8 bases lay in between. This chain's CDR3 is CASSEVSDEQYF. In nucleotides, the CDR3 is TGTGCCAGCAGTGAGGTCAGCGACGAGCAGTACTTC.

V and J are TRBV2 and TRBJ2-5; D gene unclear. The germline V and J ends were trimmed by 4 bases and 5 bases, with 8 bases remaining between them. The CDR3 runs 12 residues. CDR1 and CDR2 from the germline V gene are SNHLY and FYNNEI. The CDR3 spells CASSGLLETQYF. DNA for the CDR3: TGTGCCAGCAGTGGACTGCTGGAGACCCAGTACTTC. Supplemented by reference TRBV2 and TRBJ2-5, the full variable domain reads EPEVTQTPSHQVTQMGQEVILRCVPISNHLYFYWYRQILGQKVEFLVSFYNNEISEKSEIFDDQFSVERPDGSNFTLKIRSTKLEDSAMYFCASSGLLETQYFGPGTRLLVL.

V and J are TRBV11-2 and TRBJ2-1, with 8 bases that match TRBD2. Per the germline V gene, CDR1 is SGHAT and CDR2 is FQNNGV. Trimming cost V 3 bases and J 4 bases; bases outside gene matches: 2. The CDR3 has 14 residues. CDR3 in amino acids: CASSFTSGYNEQFF. CDR3 nucleotides: TGTGCCAGCAGCTTCACTAGCGGTTACAATGAGCAGTTCTTC. The full variable domain, rest sourced from reference TRBV11-2 and TRBJ2-1, is EAGVAQSPRYKIIEKRQSVAFWCNPISGHATLYWYQQILGQGPKLLIQFQNNGVVDDSQLPKDRFSAERLKGVDSTLKIQPAKLEDSAVYLCASSFTSGYNEQFFGPGTRLTVL.

The chain joins TRBV7-3 to TRBJ2-5; maybe TRBD1 (7 bases). Germline CDR1 and CDR2: SGHTA and FQGTGA. The CDR3 length is 15 residues. V was shortened by 4 bases and J by 5 bases, with 17 bases between the two germline ends. The CDR3 reads CASSWGGGGSETQYF. CDR3 DNA: TGTGCCAGCAGCTGGGGTGGAGGGGGCAGTGAGACCCAGTACTTC. The entire variable domain, with the rest obtained from reference TRBV7-3 and TRBJ2-5, is as follows: GAGVSQTPSNKVTEKGKYVELRCDPISGHTALYWYRQSLGQGPEFLIYFQGTGAADDSGLPNDRFFAVRPEGSVSTLKIQRTERGDSAVYLCASSWGGGGSETQYFGPGTRLLVL.

The V call is TRBV29-1, the J call TRBJ2-1; 8 bases map to TRBD2. Germline loops: CDR1 SQVTM, CDR2 ANQGSEA. Trimming cost V 5 bases and J 2 bases; bases outside gene matches: 5. The CDR3 runs 14 residues. The CDR3 spells CSVFSGIAYNEQFF. Written as DNA, the CDR3 is TGCAGCGTTTTTAGCGGGATAGCCTACAATGAGCAGTTCTTC.

The V call is TRBV28, the J call TRBJ2-1, with 7 nucleotides matching TRBD2. Germline CDR1 reads MDHEN; CDR2 reads SYDVKM. This CDR3 is 17 amino acids long. V was clipped by 10 bases and J by 1 base; unmatched bases: 16. CDR3 amino acids: CAIRSAVGDYSYNEQFF. DNA for the CDR3: TGTGCCATCCGGTCGGCCGTCGGGGACTATTCCTACAATGAGCAGTTCTTC.

The rearrangement joins TRBV15 to TRBJ1-4; the D gene is possibly TRBD1 (5 bases). CDR1 is LNHNV, CDR2 YYDKDF, per germline (reference sequence). Trimming pared 3 bases from V and 4 bases from J, leaving 12 bases between. The CDR3 is made up of 15 amino acids. In DNA, the CDR3 is TGTGCCACCAGCAGCCGGGACCCATATAATGAAAAACTGTTTTTT. This sequence encodes CATSSRDPYNEKLFF.

The chain combines TRBV4-1 with TRBJ2-7; 7 nucleotides match TRBD1. The V and J ends lost 5 bases and 3 bases, in that order; junction bases with no gene match: 7. CDR3 length equals 14 residues. The germline V gene encodes CDR1 MGHRA and CDR2 YSYEKL. CDR3 sequence: CASSYRDRDYEQYF. CDR3 nucleotide sequence: TGCGCCAGCAGCTACCGGGACAGAGACTACGAGCAGTACTTC.

This chain uses TRBV28 with TRBJ2-7; 11 bases are shared with TRBD2. The ends lost 3 bases at V and 5 bases at J; junction bases unmatched: 9. The CDR3 has 16 amino acids. Germline loops: CDR1 MDHEN, CDR2 SYDVKM. CDR3 sequence: CASSFSTSGRYNEQYF. CDR3 DNA: TGTGCCAGCAGTTTCAGTACTAGCGGGAGATATAACGAGCAGTACTTC.

This chain joins TRBV6-1 and TRBJ2-7; D uncertain. Trimming took off 3 bases at V and 3 bases at J, with 15 bases between the two ends. Germline-derived CDR1 and CDR2 are MNHNS and SASEGT. This CDR3 is 15 amino acids long. The CDR3 protein is CASSELLGRLYEQYF. The CDR3 nucleotides read TGTGCCAGCAGTGAGCTCCTTGGACGGCTCTACGAGCAGTACTTC.

As DNA, the CDR3 is TGTGCCAGCAGTTTATCCCCTGGGGCAGGGCGTATAATTTATGGCTACACCTTC. Amino acid sequence: CASSLSPGAGRIIYGYTF. The chain joins TRBV27 to TRBJ1-2; tentatively, D is TRBD1 (5 bases). CDR3 size: 18 residues. Germline V gene data show CDR1 as MNHEY and CDR2 as SMNVEV (reference sequence). Trimming stripped 0 bases from V and 5 bases from J, with 22 bases between.

This chain uses TRBV14 with TRBJ2-5, with 10 bases matching TRBD2. V lost 4 bases to trimming and J lost 5 bases; unmatched junction nucleotides: 7. CDR3 length: 15 residues. Looked up from germline, CDR1 is SGHDN and CDR2 is FVKESK. The CDR3 bases are TGTGCCAGCAGCCCCCTAGCGGGAGAGTTTGAGACCCAGTACTTC. It is translated as CASSPLAGEFETQYF.

The chain uses TRBV11-3 and TRBJ2-5; 8 positions match TRBD2. Losses at the gene ends were 2 bases for V and 5 bases for J; bases not matched to a gene: 7. Germline-derived CDR1 and CDR2 are SGHNT and YENEEA. The CDR3 contains 15 residues. CDR3 sequence: CASSLLAGSSETQYF. The CDR3 DNA sequence: TGTGCCAGCAGCTTATTAGCGGGATCGTCGGAGACCCAGTACTTC.